This entry is about one TCR beta chain. The data are from a study of shared T cell receptors in the human thymus. Germline assignment: CDR1 LGHNA and CDR2 YSLEER. The CDR3 spans 15 residues. With 1 base clipped from V and 2 bases from J, the junction kept 4 bases outside the gene matches. Here immunoSEQ multiplex PCR was the method, and the copy in TCRdb shows in-frame clones only, minus some. The sample has about 660,000 clones, roughly 90% seen once. This same sample was also taken into another study, of human thymus T cells. That paper notes: Thymic and blood repertoires showed apparently biased V and J gene usage. Overlap was high between thymic repertoires from unrelated individuals, as reported in related research.

This chain links TRBV4-3 with TRBJ2-7; 8 nucleotides align to TRBD2. This receptor was taken from a boy under two years old with a congenital heart defect. The specimen sequenced was thymocytes. The CDR3 DNA sequence: TGCGCCAGCAGCCAAGGGACTAGCCGCGCCTACGAGCAGTACTTC. Amino acids: CASSQGTSRAYEQYF.